This T cell receptor (beta chain) was documented in a study of OX40 agonist ivuxolimab in advanced cancers. Clones were sequenced by immunoSEQ multiplex PCR, and TCRdb holds only the in-frame ones, with some missing. The table has nearly 95,000 clones, 85% to 95% seen once. The CDR3 runs to 20 residues. The chain combines TRBV21-1 with TRBJ2-3; TRBD2 is taken as the D call from the table, unchecked against the DNA. TRBV21-1 corresponds to a pseudogene. The receptor was derived from an adult with an advanced solid tumor such as melanoma, head and neck, liver or kidney cancer. The sample here was CD4+ or CD8+ T cells sorted from blood, taken in a trial of the OX40 agonist ivuxolimab. The CDR3 reads CASSKEVLASGGTSTDTQYF. The CDR3 DNA reads TGTGCCAGCAGCAAAGAGGTTTTGGCTAGCGGGGGAACTAGCACAGATACGCAGTATTTT.